This TCR beta chain was retrieved from a study of blood T cell repertoires in COVID-19. Study summary: Donors in the United States, Italy and Spain gave samples during acute or convalescent COVID-19. Sources were T cells, B-cell-depleted T cells, or PBMCs; the material itself was cDNA or gDNA.

Original methodology: Reference gene primer amplification gave estimated nucleated cell counts. Profiling relied on immunoSEQ multiplex PCR, and the TCRdb table lists in-frame clones only, not all of them. V, J and clone size are those of that table, while D and trimming were read from the DNA. Among 130,000 to 150,000 clones listed, 70% to 90% were seen once. The CDR3 is 15 residues long. Germline V gives CDR1 LNHNV, CDR2 YYDKDF (reference sequence). J was trimmed by 1 base and V by 1 base; bases with no gene match: 1. The receptor was isolated from a woman aged 60 to 75 with COVID-19, enrolled during active disease. The chain couples TRBV15 to TRBJ2-7; 10 nucleotides align to TRBD1. Sequencing was carried out using peripheral blood. The CDR3 spells CATSRGQGASYEQYF. The DNA for the CDR3 is TGTGCCACCAGCAGAGGACAGGGGGCGTCCTACGAGCAGTACTTC.